This T cell receptor (beta chain) stems from a study of response to subunit inactivated influenza vaccine. TCRdb independently ran MiXCR on the RT-PCR reads; one entry per CDR3 protein. Among 530,000 or so distinct CDR3 sequences listed, roughly 10% were seen once. To note about this clonotype: Its antigen is still unknown.

This CDR3 comprises 16 residues. The germline V gene encodes CDR1 SGHTA and CDR2 FQGNSA. The J segment lost 4 bases and the V segment lost 6 bases, leaving 9 bases of the junction unmatched. Overall study findings and caveats: Each seasonal influenza vaccination recruits few new T cells, the authors suggested.

The chain couples TRBV7-2 to TRBJ2-3; 11 nucleotides agree with TRBD2. The sequencing here drew on PBMCs from blood, taken on the day of vaccination. This receptor was taken from a man aged 45-60 years who received an inactivated influenza vaccine. The CDR3 region is CASRNSGGAIADTQYF. CDR3 in DNA: TGTGCCAGCAGAAATAGCGGGGGGGCCATCGCAGATACGCAGTATTTT.